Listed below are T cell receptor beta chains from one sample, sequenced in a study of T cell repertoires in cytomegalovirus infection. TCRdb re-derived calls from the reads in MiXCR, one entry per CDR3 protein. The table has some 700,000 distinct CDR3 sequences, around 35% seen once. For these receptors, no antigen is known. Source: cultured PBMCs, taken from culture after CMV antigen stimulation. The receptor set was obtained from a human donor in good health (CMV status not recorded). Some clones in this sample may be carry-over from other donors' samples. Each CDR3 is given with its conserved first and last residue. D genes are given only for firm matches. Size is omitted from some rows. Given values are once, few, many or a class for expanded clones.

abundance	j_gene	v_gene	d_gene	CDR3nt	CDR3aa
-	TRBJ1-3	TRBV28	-	TGTGCCAGCAGTCTTTTGACTGGGAGCTCTGGAAACACCATATATTTT	CASSLLTGSSGNTIYF
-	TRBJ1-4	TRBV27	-	TGTGCCAGCAGTGCCTCGGACCTAACTAATGAAAAACTGTTTTTT	CASSASDLTNEKLFF
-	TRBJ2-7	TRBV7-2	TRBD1	TGTGCCAGCAGCGCGGTCAGGGACAGCTACGAGCAGTACTTC	CASSAVRDSYEQYF
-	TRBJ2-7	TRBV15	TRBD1	TGTGCCACCAGCATCCGGACAGGGGGTTACGAGCAGTACTTC	CATSIRTGGYEQYF
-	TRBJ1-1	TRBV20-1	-	TGCAGTGCTAGGTCCTTCGGGGACACTGAAGCTTTCTTT	CSARSFGDTEAFF
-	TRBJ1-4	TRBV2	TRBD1	TGTGCCAGCAGCTCGGGACAGCTTGGGGAAAAACTGTTTTTT	CASSSGQLGEKLFF
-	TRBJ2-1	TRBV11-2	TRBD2	TGTGCCAGCAGCCGACCGGGACTAGCGAACAATGAGCAGTTCTTC	CASSRPGLANNEQFF
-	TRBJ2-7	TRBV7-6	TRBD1	TGTGCCAGCAGCCAAGGGACAGGGGGCGGCGAGCAGTACTTC	CASSQGTGGGEQYF
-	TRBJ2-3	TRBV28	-	TGTGCCTCTTTTGGGGGCACAGATACGCAGTATTTT	CASFGGTDTQYF
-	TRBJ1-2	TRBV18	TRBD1	TGTGCCAGCTCACGGAACAGGGGAGGCTACACCTTC	CASSRNRGGYTF
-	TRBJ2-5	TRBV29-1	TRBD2	TGCAGCGTTGACCGCACCGGGGGGGCGTTC	CSVDRTGGAF
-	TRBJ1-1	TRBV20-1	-	TGCAGTGCTAGACCTCCGGGCTGGACCAATGAAGCTTTCTTT	CSARPPGWTNEAFF
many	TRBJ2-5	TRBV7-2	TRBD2	TGTGCCAGCAGCTTAGCGCGGACTAGCGGGGGCCTGGGGGAGACCCAGTACTTC	CASSLARTSGGLGETQYF
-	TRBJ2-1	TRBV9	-	TGTGCCAGCAGCGTAGTGGTGAGGGGAGTGGGTGAGCAGTTCTTC	CASSVVVRGVGEQFF
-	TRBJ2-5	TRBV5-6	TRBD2	TGTGCCAGCAGCACCATAGCGGGGGGCCAAGAGACCCAGTACTTC	CASSTIAGGQETQYF
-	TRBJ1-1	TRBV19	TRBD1	TGTGCCAGTAGAACTGGACAGGCGGGCACTGAAGCTTTCTTT	CASRTGQAGTEAFF
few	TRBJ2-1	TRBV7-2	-	TGTGCCAGCAGCCCCTGGTGGGACAATGAGCAGTTCTTC	CASSPWWDNEQFF
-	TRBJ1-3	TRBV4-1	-	TGCGCCAGCAGCCAAGAACAGAGCTCTGGAAACACCATATATTTT	CASSQEQSSGNTIYF
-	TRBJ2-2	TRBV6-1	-	TGTGCCAGCAGTGAATTTGTGGCCGCGAACACCGGGGAGCTGTTTTTT	CASSEFVAANTGELFF
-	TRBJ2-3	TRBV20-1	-	TGCAGTGCTAGAGCGTGGGGGCTTCGATCAGATACGCAGTATTTT	CSARAWGLRSDTQYF
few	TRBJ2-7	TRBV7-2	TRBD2	TGTGCCAGCAGCTTAGGCGGGGGGGCCCCTTTTGGCGAGCAGTACTTC	CASSLGGGAPFGEQYF
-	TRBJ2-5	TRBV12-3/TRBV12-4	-	TGTGCCAGCAGCATCGGCCGACAGCAAGAGACCCAGTACTTC	CASSIGRQQETQYF
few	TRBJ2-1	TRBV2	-	TGTGCCACGCAACCGGGATTCCTCAGGGGCAATGAGCAGTTCTTC	CATQPGFLRGNEQFF
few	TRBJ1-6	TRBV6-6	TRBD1	TGTGCCAGCAGTTACCCCGAATCAGGGACAGCCGTTTCACCCCTCCACTTT	CASSYPESGTAVSPLHF
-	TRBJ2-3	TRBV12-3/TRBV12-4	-	TGTGCCAGCAGTTTACCACACGGGGACACCCTCACAGATACGCAGTATTTT	CASSLPHGDTLTDTQYF
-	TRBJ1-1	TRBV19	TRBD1	TGTGCCAGTAGGGGCAACAGGGGCACTGAAGCTTTCTTT	CASRGNRGTEAFF
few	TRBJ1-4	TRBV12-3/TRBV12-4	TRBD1	TGTGCCAGCAGCCCCGCAGGGGGCCGGGAAAAACTGTTTTTT	CASSPAGGREKLFF
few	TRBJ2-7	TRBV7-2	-	TGTGCCAGCAGCTCCAGGGATATCGAGCAGTACTTC	CASSSRDIEQYF
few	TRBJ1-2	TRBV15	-	TGTGCCACCAGCAGAGTTTCAGAAAACTATGGCTACACCTTC	CATSRVSENYGYTF
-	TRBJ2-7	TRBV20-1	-	TGCAGTGCTAGAAGGACCGGGGGCTTATGGGAGCAGTACTTC	CSARRTGGLWEQYF
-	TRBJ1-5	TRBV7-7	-	TGTGCCAGCAGCTCTAACCCCTCGGGGCCCCAGCATTTT	CASSSNPSGPQHF
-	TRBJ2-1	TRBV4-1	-	TGCGCCAGCAGCCAAGGATGGGCGGTGGGAAAGGTGGGTTCCTACAATGAGCAGTTCTTC	CASSQGWAVGKVGSYNEQFF
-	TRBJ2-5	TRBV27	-	TGTGCCAGCAGTTGGGACACCCGGGAGACCCAGTACTTC	CASSWDTRETQYF
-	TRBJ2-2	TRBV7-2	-	TGTGCCAGCAGCTTAGGGACCACTATCACCGGGGAGCTGTTTTTT	CASSLGTTITGELFF
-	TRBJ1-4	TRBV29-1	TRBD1	TGCAGCGTTGGTCGAGGGGGCGGCAATGAAAAACTGTTTTTT	CSVGRGGGNEKLFF
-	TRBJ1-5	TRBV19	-	TGTGCCAGTAGTATTCCCGGGGCCGGGATTCAGCCCCAGCATTTT	CASSIPGAGIQPQHF
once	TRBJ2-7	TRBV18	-	TGTGCCAGCTCACCACCGTCAGGGAGATCCTACGAGCAGTACTTC	CASSPPSGRSYEQYF
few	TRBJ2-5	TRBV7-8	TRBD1	TGTGCCAGCAGCCCGAAATGGACAGGGCGTAGGGAGACCCAGTACTTC	CASSPKWTGRRETQYF
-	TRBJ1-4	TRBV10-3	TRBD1	TGTGCCATCGGGACAGGGGCCAGGAGTGAAAAACTGTTTTTT	CAIGTGARSEKLFF
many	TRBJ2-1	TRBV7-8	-	TGTGCCAGCTGTGGGACATCGGAGCAGTTCTTC	CASCGTSEQFF
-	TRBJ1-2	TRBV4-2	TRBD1	TGTGCCAGCAGCCAAGCCCCCCGACAGGGTGTGAAGGGCTACACCTTC	CASSQAPRQGVKGYTF
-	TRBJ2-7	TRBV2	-	TGTGCCAGCAGTGGGTATGGGGGGTACGAGCAGTACTTC	CASSGYGGYEQYF
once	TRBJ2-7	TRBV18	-	TGTGCCAGCTCACCGGGTAACCCCAACGAGCAGTACTTC	CASSPGNPNEQYF
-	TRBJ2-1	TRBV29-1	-	TGCAGCGTTGAAAGGAGGGCACAGGCCTACAATGAGCAGTTCTTC	CSVERRAQAYNEQFF
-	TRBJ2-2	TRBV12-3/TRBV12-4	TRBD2	TGTGCCAGCAGCGACCGGGAGGGCACCGGGGAGCTGTTTTTT	CASSDREGTGELFF
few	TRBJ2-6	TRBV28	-	TGTGCCAGCACCGACTTTGGGGCCAACGTCCTGACTTTC	CASTDFGANVLTF
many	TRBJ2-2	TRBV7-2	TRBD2	TGTGCCAGCAGCCTGGGACTAGCGTTGACCGGGGAGCTGTTTTTT	CASSLGLALTGELFF
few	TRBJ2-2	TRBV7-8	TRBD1	TGTGCCAGCAGCCTTCGACAGGGGAGTTTTTCCGGGGAGCTGTTTTTT	CASSLRQGSFSGELFF